These T cell receptor beta chains were read from a single sample in a study of T cell changes during pregnancy in multiple sclerosis. TCRdb keeps only in-frame clones here, not all; method: immunoSEQ multiplex PCR. The sample has more than 35,000 clones, approximately 91% seen once; the top ten hold around 11%. The specimen was CD8+ T cells from peripheral blood mononuclear cells, collected in the third trimester of pregnancy. The source is a female donor with multiple sclerosis, enrolled in a pregnancy study. Each CDR3 is given with its conserved first and last residue. Each record gives: J gene, clone size, V gene, D gene, CDR3 protein, CDR3 DNA. The D gene is left open where the match is weak. Size is stated for part of the rows, as once, few or many counts, or as a class when the clone is expanded.

TRBJ1-1 - TRBV2 TRBD1 CASSDGQEATEAFF TGTGCCAGCAGTGATGGACAGGAGGCCACTGAAGCTTTCTTT
TRBJ2-1 once TRBV11-2 TRBD2 CASSPPGLAGNEQFF TGTGCCAGCAGCCCCCCGGGACTAGCTGGCAATGAGCAGTTCTTC
TRBJ1-1 - TRBV28 - CASSFMRNTEAFF TGTGCCAGCAGTTTTATGAGGAACACTGAAGCTTTCTTT
TRBJ2-3 - TRBV7-6 TRBD2 CASTTRASGYSDTQYF TGTGCCAGCACAACCCGCGCTAGCGGGTACTCAGATACGCAGTATTTT
TRBJ2-1 - TRBV11-2 TRBD2 CASSLGTSGRIYNEQFF TGTGCCAGCAGCTTAGGGACTAGCGGGAGGATCTACAATGAGCAGTTCTTC
TRBJ1-1 - TRBV29-1 - CSVVRGWNTEAFF TGCAGCGTTGTCCGAGGGTGGAACACTGAAGCTTTCTTT
TRBJ2-3 - TRBV11-2 - CASSRTVDTQYF TGTGCCAGCAGCCGAACGGTAGATACGCAGTATTTT
TRBJ1-2 - TRBV5-1 - CASSLSLGARNYGYTF TGCGCCAGCAGCTTGTCTCTGGGGGCGCGGAACTATGGCTACACCTTC
TRBJ2-1 - TRBV4-3 TRBD2 CASSQERGGSYNEQFF TGCGCCAGCAGCCAAGAGCGGGGGGGCTCCTACAATGAGCAGTTCTTC
TRBJ2-5 - TRBV7-9 TRBD2 CASSLRGGETQYF TGTGCCAGCAGCTTGCGGGGGGGAGAGACCCAGTACTTC
TRBJ1-1 - TRBV7-9 TRBD1 CASSLGTGIKNEAFF TGTGCCAGCAGCTTAGGGACAGGGATAAAAAATGAAGCTTTCTTT
TRBJ2-5 - TRBV21-1 - CASRQTWGGLAEETQYF TGTGCCAGCAGACAAACCTGGGGGGGACTAGCGGAAGAGACCCAGTACTTC
TRBJ1-2 - TRBV7-9 - CASSLVAGDYGYTF TGTGCCAGCAGCTTAGTCGCAGGGGACTATGGCTACACCTTC
TRBJ1-2 - TRBV5-5 - CASSLPGRVDGYTF TGTGCCAGCAGCTTGCCGGGGAGGGTTGATGGCTACACCTTC
TRBJ2-1 - TRBV19 TRBD2 CASSIAGGPNNEQFF TGTGCCAGTAGTATAGCGGGGGGTCCCAACAATGAGCAGTTCTTC
TRBJ2-7 - TRBV5-6 TRBD1 CASSYRGRLDEQYF TGTGCCAGCAGCTACAGGGGGCGCCTCGACGAGCAGTACTTC
TRBJ2-3 - TRBV27 - CASSLGLAYTDTQYF TGTGCCAGCAGTTTGGGCCTAGCGTACACAGATACGCAGTATTTT
TRBJ1-2 few TRBV27 - CASSYAGGPIYGYTF TGTGCCAGCAGTTATGCGGGGGGCCCCATCTATGGCTACACCTTC
TRBJ1-1 - TRBV27 - CASSFRGANTEAFF TGTGCCAGCAGTTTTCGTGGGGCGAACACTGAAGCTTTCTTT
TRBJ1-2 - TRBV5-5 - CASSESGDNYGYTF TGTGCCAGCAGCGAATCAGGGGATAACTATGGCTACACCTTC
TRBJ1-1 - TRBV7-9 TRBD1 CASSLAINRGAWNTEAFF TGTGCCAGCAGCTTAGCAATTAACAGGGGAGCTTGGAACACTGAAGCTTTCTTT
TRBJ2-1 - TRBV7-9 TRBD1 CASSLDHTGDEQFF TGTGCCAGCAGCTTAGACCATACAGGGGACGAGCAGTTCTTC
TRBJ2-3 - TRBV11-2 TRBD2 CASSQSGRYSDTQYF TGTGCCAGCAGCCAGAGCGGGAGGTACTCAGATACGCAGTATTTT
TRBJ1-1 - TRBV27 - CASSLLGGLEAFF TGTGCCAGCAGTTTATTGGGGGGATTGGAAGCTTTCTTT
TRBJ2-7 - TRBV7-8 TRBD2 CASSLQASGYYEQYF TGTGCCAGCAGCTTACAGGCTAGCGGGTACTACGAGCAGTACTTC
TRBJ1-4 - TRBV7-8 TRBD1 CASSPRRTGGKLFF TGTGCCAGCAGCCCTCGGCGGACAGGGGGAAAACTGTTTTTT
TRBJ2-5 - TRBV25-1 TRBD1 CASSEWGTGETQYF TGTGCCAGCAGTGAATGGGGGACAGGGGAGACCCAGTACTTC
TRBJ2-3 - TRBV9 TRBD1 CASSVYDAGQGVSDTQYF TGTGCCAGCAGCGTTTACGATGCGGGACAGGGTGTGTCAGATACGCAGTATTTT
TRBJ2-7 - TRBV12-5 - CASGLGGTGHYEQYF TGTGCTAGTGGTTTGGGGGGGACTGGTCACTACGAGCAGTACTTC
TRBJ1-4 - TRBV4-1 TRBD1 CASSPIPIGTGYVEKLFF TGCGCCAGCAGCCCTATACCGATCGGGACAGGGTATGTTGAAAAACTGTTTTTT
TRBJ2-1 - TRBV9 - CASSVAATKFNNEQFF TGTGCCAGCAGCGTAGCAGCGACGAAATTCAACAATGAGCAGTTCTTC
TRBJ1-5 - TRBV5-1 TRBD1 CASSLEGGQPQHF TGCGCCAGCAGCCTGGAAGGGGGCCAGCCCCAGCATTTT
TRBJ2-2 - TRBV6-5 - CALRANTGELFF TGTGCCCTCAGGGCGAACACCGGGGAGCTGTTTTTT
TRBJ2-5 - TRBV5-4 - CASSLHRQETQYF TGTGCCAGCAGCTTGCACAGACAAGAGACCCAGTACTTC
TRBJ2-2 - TRBV11-2 - CASSSYKGARGTGELFF TGTGCCAGCAGCTCTTATAAAGGTGCCAGGGGCACCGGGGAGCTGTTTTTT
TRBJ1-1 - TRBV4-3 TRBD1 CASSQDLGGTGRGTEAFF TGCGCCAGCAGCCAAGATCTTGGAGGGACAGGGAGGGGGACTGAAGCTTTCTTT
TRBJ1-2 - TRBV9 - CASSVAGASGYTF TGTGCCAGCAGCGTAGCAGGGGCGAGTGGCTACACCTTC
TRBJ1-2 once TRBV9 TRBD1 CASSERTGGDYGYTF TGTGCCAGCAGCGAGCGGACAGGGGGCGACTATGGCTACACCTTC
TRBJ2-1 once TRBV27 TRBD2 CASSLRTSGRPYNEQFF TGTGCCAGCAGTCTCCGGACTAGCGGGAGGCCATACAATGAGCAGTTCTTC
TRBJ1-2 - TRBV6-5 - CASSFTRGLGGYTF TGTGCCAGCAGTTTCACCAGGGGTCTCGGCGGCTACACCTTC
TRBJ1-1 - TRBV25-1 TRBD1 CASSDQTGAAEAFF TGTGCCAGCAGTGATCAGACAGGGGCGGCTGAAGCTTTCTTT
TRBJ2-4 - TRBV5-8 TRBD2 CASSPGTSGNGKNIQYF TGTGCCAGCAGCCCCGGGACTAGCGGGAATGGCAAAAACATTCAGTACTTC
TRBJ2-7 - TRBV2 - CASSVGQGNYEQYF TGTGCCAGCAGTGTTGGGCAGGGGAACTACGAGCAGTACTTC
TRBJ2-3 - TRBV19 - CASSIWGLASSTDTQYF TGTGCCAGTAGTATTTGGGGGCTAGCTTCAAGCACAGATACGCAGTATTTT
TRBJ1-1 - TRBV25-1 TRBD1 CASSTGEDLLAFF TGTGCCAGCAGTACAGGGGAAGATTTGTTAGCTTTCTTT
TRBJ2-1 once TRBV7-3 - CASSATPGLTYNEQFF TGTGCCAGCAGCGCCACTCCGGGATTAACCTACAATGAGCAGTTCTTC
TRBJ2-1 - TRBV10-1 - CASSAIPGRANEQFF TGCGCCAGCAGTGCAATACCGGGTCGAGCGAATGAGCAGTTCTTC
TRBJ2-7 - TRBV9 - CASSAYRQSVTYEQYF TGTGCCAGCAGCGCCTACCGACAGAGTGTGACTTACGAGCAGTACTTC
TRBJ1-2 - TRBV19 TRBD1 CASSPGQGDYGYTF TGTGCCAGTAGTCCTGGACAGGGCGACTATGGCTACACCTTC
TRBJ2-5 once TRBV5-1 TRBD1 CASSLAEDRDQETQYF TGCGCCAGCAGCTTGGCCGAAGACAGGGACCAAGAGACCCAGTACTTC
TRBJ2-7 - TRBV27 TRBD2 CASSFTGGEQYF TGTGCCAGCAGTTTCACGGGAGGCGAGCAGTACTTC
TRBJ2-1 - TRBV29-1 - CSVEGPSGSSYNEQFF TGCAGCGTTGAGGGCCCCAGCGGCAGCTCCTACAATGAGCAGTTCTTC
TRBJ2-7 - TRBV7-9 - CASSLRQGFYEQYF TGTGCCAGCAGCTTAAGGCAGGGGTTCTACGAGCAGTACTTC
TRBJ2-2 - TRBV7-2 - CASSPSRRGTGSPGELFF TGTGCCAGCAGCCCCTCTCGTCGCGGGACGGGTAGCCCCGGGGAGCTGTTTTTT
TRBJ2-7 once TRBV11-2 - CASSLVGTGAYEQYF TGTGCCAGCAGCTTAGTGGGGACTGGAGCCTACGAGCAGTACTTC